One sample yielded the 10 T cell receptor beta chains listed below, sequenced in a study of T cells in localized non-small cell lung cancer. TCRdb's copy holds only in-frame clones and misses some; the assay was immunoSEQ multiplex PCR. This repertoire shows a few thousand clones, about 25% found once; its top ten account for approximately 15%. The input for sequencing was lung tumor tissue, taken before any cancer treatment. All receptors derive from a male donor aged 60 or older with stage I lung adenocarcinoma.

The gene calls are TRBV6-8 and TRBJ1-1; no firm D call. Trimming removed 7 bases at V and 7 bases at J, with 13 bases between. The V gene's germline CDR1 is MNHGY and CDR2 SAAAGT. The CDR3 consists of 12 residues. CDR3 sequence reads: CASIGLSGEAFF. The CDR3 region has the DNA TGTGCCAGCATTGGGCTCTCTGGTGAAGCTTTCTTT.

CDR3 in amino acids: CASSGKTGAGEKLFF. The CDR3 coding sequence is TGTGCCAGCAGCGGAAAGACAGGGGCGGGCGAAAAACTGTTTTTT. The V gene is TRBV11-3, the J gene TRBJ1-4; 8 nucleotides align to TRBD1. Germline CDR1 SGHNT, CDR2 YENEEA. This CDR3 spans 15 amino acids. The J segment lost 8 bases and the V segment lost 5 bases, leaving 10 bases of the junction unmatched.

J is TRBJ2-2 and V is TRBV2; D uncertain. V was clipped by 6 bases and J by 0 bases, with 11 bases between them. CDR1 is SNHLY and CDR2 is FYNNEI in the germline V gene. CDR3 length equals 15 residues. The CDR3 sequence: CASSVGFANTGELFF. CDR3 sequence (DNA): TGTGCCAGCAGCGTAGGGTTCGCGAACACCGGGGAGCTGTTTTTT.

The chain employs TRBV18 and TRBJ1-1, with a weak D call TRBD1 (5 bases). The germline gives CDR1 KGHSH, CDR2 LQKENI. Deletions cut 3 bases from V and 1 base from J, with 18 bases between. The CDR3 length is 17 residues. For the CDR3, the DNA is TGTGCCAGCTCACCCAGGTCACTGGGGGGTGGGAACACTGAAGCTTTCTTT. It specifies CASSPRSLGGGNTEAFF.

The V gene is TRBV15, the J gene TRBJ2-7, with D possibly matching TRBD2 (6 bases). The CDR3 sequence is 16 residues long. V lost 1 base to trimming and J lost 0 bases, with 13 bases between them. In germline, CDR1 is LNHNV, CDR2 YYDKDF (reference sequence). The CDR3 loop is CATSRAEGFSSYEQYF. CDR3 DNA sequence: TGTGCCACCAGCAGAGCGGAGGGATTTAGCTCCTACGAGCAGTACTTC.

J is TRBJ2-1 and V is TRBV10-2, with 8 bases lining up with TRBD2. The CDR3 totals 13 residues. CDR1 WSHSY and CDR2 SAAADI come from the germline V gene. V dropped 6 bases and J dropped 9; count of bases not matched to a gene: 7. Written as DNA, the CDR3 is TGCGCCAGCAGACCAGCGGGAGTCAGTGAGCAGTTCTTC. Amino acids: CASRPAGVSEQFF.

This clone was counted between two and nine times. The V gene is TRBV9, the J gene TRBJ2-7, with TRBD2 matching 9 bases. CDR3 size: 15 residues. J was trimmed by 6 bases and V by 5 bases; bases with no gene match: 12. CDR1 is SGDLS and CDR2 is YYNGEE in the germline V gene. CDR3 region: CASSEASGGPFEQYF. CDR3 bases: TGTGCCAGCAGTGAAGCAAGCGGGGGGCCCTTCGAGCAGTACTTC.

The V call is TRBV6-8, the J call TRBJ1-4; no reliable D call. The CDR3 totals 15 residues. Deletions cut 3 bases from V and 8 bases from J, with 16 bases between. CDR1 and CDR2 from the germline V gene are MNHGY and SAAAGT. CDR3 loop: CASSYGTAQGEKLFF. The CDR3 DNA reads as TGTGCCAGCAGTTATGGAACAGCCCAAGGGGAAAAACTGTTTTTT.

The V gene is TRBV4-1, the J gene TRBJ2-7; D is uncertain. CDR3 size: 15 residues. Between the trimmed V and J ends, which lost 8 bases and 0 bases, there was a span of 17 bases. Germline V gene sequence: CDR1 MGHRA, CDR2 YSYEKL. The CDR3 DNA reads TGCGCCAGCTGGCCCCCCAGTGATGACTCCTACGAGCAGTACTTC. Residues: CASWPPSDDSYEQYF.

V is TRBV10-2 and J is TRBJ1-2; D is ambiguous. The length of the CDR3 is 13 residues. CDR1 and CDR2 from the germline V gene are WSHSY and SAAADI. The germline V and J ends were trimmed by 7 bases and 2 bases, with 11 bases remaining between them. The CDR3 here is CASTRPGNYGYTF. DNA for the CDR3: TGCGCCAGCACCAGACCGGGAAACTATGGCTACACCTTC.